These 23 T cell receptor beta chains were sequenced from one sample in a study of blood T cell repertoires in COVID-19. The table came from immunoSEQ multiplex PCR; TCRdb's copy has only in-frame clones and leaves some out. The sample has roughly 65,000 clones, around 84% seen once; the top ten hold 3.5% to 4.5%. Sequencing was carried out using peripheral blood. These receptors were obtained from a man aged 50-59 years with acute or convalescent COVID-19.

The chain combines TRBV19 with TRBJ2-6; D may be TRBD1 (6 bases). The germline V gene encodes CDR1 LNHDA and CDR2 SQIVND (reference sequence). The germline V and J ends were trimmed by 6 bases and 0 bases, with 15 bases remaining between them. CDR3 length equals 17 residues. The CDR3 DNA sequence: TGTGCCAGTAGCCTTCGGGACACAACCTCTGGGGCCAACGTCCTGACTTTC. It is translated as CASSLRDTTSGANVLTF.

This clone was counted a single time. CDR3 coding DNA: TGTGCCAGCAGATCGGACAGGGGGAACACTGAAGCTTTCTTT. It translates to CASRSDRGNTEAFF. This chain joins TRBV28 and TRBJ1-1; TRBD1 matches 9 bases. The J segment lost 1 base and the V segment lost 6 bases, leaving 3 bases of the junction unmatched. The CDR3 is made up of 14 amino acids. Germline CDR1 and CDR2: MDHEN and SYDVKM.

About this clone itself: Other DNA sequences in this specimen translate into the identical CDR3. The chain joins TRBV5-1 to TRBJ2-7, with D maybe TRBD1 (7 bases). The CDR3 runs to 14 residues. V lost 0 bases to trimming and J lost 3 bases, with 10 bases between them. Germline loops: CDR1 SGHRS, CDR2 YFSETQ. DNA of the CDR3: TGCGCCAGCAGCTTGGGACAGGGAGGCTACGAGCAGTACTTC. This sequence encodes CASSLGQGGYEQYF.

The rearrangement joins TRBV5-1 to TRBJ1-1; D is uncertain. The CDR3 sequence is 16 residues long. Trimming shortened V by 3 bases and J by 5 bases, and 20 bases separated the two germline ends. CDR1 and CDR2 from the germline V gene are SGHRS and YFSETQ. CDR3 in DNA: TGCGCCAGCAGCTCACTTACTACACCGGAGGTTACTGAAGCTTTCTTT. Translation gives CASSSLTTPEVTEAFF.

For the CDR3, the DNA is TGTGCCAGCACCCCAAGGACAGGAAAAGAGACCCAGTACTTC. This encodes CASTPRTGKETQYF. V and J are TRBV7-8 and TRBJ2-5; 7 nucleotides agree with TRBD1. The CDR3 has 14 residues. Trimming at V came to 7 bases and at J to 3 bases, leaving 8 bases not matched to a gene. Germline V CDR1 and CDR2: SGHVS, FQNEAQ. The entire variable domain, with the rest obtained from reference TRBV7-8 and TRBJ2-5, is as follows: GAGVSQSPRYKVAKRGQDVALRCDPISGHVSLFWYQQALGQGPEFLTYFQNEAQLDKSGLPSDRFFAERPEGSVSTLKIQRTQQEDSAVYLCASTPRTGKETQYFGPGTRLLVL.

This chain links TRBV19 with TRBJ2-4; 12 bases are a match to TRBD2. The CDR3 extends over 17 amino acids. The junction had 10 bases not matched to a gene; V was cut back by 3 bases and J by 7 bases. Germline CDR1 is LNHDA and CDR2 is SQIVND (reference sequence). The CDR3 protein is CASSIGGFGLAGNIQYF. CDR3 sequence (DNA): TGTGCCAGTAGTATCGGGGGGTTCGGACTAGCGGGGAACATTCAGTACTTC.

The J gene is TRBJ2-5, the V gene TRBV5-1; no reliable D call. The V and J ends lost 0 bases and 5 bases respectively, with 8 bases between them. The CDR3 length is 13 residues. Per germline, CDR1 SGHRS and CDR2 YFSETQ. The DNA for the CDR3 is TGCGCCAGCAGCTTGGAATTGAGGGAGACCCAGTACTTC. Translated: CASSLELRETQYF.

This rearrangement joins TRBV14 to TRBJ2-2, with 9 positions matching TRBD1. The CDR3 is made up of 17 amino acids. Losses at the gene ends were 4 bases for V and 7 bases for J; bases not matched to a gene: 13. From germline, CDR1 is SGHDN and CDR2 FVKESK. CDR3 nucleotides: TGTGCCAGCAGCCCACTTACAGGGGGCGCGGTAAACGGGGAGCTGTTTTTT. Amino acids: CASSPLTGGAVNGELFF.

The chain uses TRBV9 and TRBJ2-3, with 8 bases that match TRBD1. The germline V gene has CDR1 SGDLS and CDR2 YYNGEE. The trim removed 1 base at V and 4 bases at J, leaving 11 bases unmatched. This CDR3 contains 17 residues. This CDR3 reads CASSVRQGAFGADTQYF. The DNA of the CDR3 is TGTGCCAGCAGCGTAAGGCAGGGGGCGTTTGGAGCAGATACGCAGTATTTT.

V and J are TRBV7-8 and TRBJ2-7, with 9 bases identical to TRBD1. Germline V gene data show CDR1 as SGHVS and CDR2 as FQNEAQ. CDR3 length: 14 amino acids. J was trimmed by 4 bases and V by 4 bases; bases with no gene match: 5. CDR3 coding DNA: TGTGCCAGCAGCTCTGACAGGGGGGAATACGAGCAGTACTTC. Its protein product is CASSSDRGEYEQYF.

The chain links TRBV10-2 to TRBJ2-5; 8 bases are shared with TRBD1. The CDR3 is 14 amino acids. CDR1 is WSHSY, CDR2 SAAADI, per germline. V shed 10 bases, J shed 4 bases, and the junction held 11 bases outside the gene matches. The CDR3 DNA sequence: TGCGCCACCTGGGGTGACAGGGGCGCAGAGACCCAGTACTTC. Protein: CATWGDRGAETQYF.

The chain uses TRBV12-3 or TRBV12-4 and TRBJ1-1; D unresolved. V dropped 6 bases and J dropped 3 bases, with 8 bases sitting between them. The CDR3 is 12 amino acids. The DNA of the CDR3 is TGTGCCAGCAGCCTAGGCTACACTGAAGCTTTCTTT. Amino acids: CASSLGYTEAFF.

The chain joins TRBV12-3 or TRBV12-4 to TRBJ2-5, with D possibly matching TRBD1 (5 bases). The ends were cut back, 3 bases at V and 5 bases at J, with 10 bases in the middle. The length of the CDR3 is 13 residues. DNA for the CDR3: TGTGCCAGCAGTTTTTCCAGGGCGGAGACCCAGTACTTC. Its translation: CASSFSRAETQYF.

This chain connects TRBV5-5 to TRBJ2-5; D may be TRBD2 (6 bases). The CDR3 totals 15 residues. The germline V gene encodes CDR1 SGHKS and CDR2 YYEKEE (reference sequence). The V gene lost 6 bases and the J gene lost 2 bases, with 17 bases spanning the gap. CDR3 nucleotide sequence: TGTGCCAGCAACGAGGACGGGGGAGAACAAGAGACCCAGTACTTC. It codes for CASNEDGGEQETQYF.

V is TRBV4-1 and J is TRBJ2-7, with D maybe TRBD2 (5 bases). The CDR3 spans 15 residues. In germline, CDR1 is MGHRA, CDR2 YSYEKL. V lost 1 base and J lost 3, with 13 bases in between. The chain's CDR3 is CASSQGARAGYEQYF. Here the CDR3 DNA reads TGCGCCAGCAGCCAAGGCGCGAGGGCGGGCTACGAGCAGTACTTC.

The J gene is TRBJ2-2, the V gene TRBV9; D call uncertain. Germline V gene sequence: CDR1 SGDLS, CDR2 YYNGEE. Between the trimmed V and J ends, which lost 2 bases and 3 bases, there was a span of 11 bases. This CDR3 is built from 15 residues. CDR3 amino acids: CASSVLPRDTGELFF. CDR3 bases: TGTGCCAGCAGCGTCCTACCCCGGGACACCGGGGAGCTGTTTTTT.

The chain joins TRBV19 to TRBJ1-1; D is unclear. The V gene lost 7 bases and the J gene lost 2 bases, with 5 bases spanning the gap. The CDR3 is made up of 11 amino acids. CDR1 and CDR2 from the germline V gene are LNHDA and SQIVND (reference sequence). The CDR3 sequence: CASTQNTEAFF. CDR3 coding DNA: TGTGCCAGTACCCAAAACACTGAAGCTTTCTTT.

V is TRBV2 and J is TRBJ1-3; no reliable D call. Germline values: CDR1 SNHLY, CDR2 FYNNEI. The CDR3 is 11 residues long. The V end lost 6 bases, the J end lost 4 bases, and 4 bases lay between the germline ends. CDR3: CASRTGNTIYF. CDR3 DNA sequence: TGTGCCAGCAGGACAGGAAACACCATATATTTT.

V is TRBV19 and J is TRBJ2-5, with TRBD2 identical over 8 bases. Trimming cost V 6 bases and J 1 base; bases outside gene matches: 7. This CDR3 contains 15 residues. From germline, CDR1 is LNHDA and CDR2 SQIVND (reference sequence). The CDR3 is CASRETSVSQETQYF. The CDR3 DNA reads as TGTGCCAGTAGGGAGACTAGCGTGTCCCAAGAGACCCAGTACTTC.

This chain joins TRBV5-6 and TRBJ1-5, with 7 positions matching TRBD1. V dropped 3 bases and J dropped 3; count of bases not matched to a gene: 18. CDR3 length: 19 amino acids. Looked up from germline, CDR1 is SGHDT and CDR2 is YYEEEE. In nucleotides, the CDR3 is TGTGCCAGCAGCTCGCGACAGGGATGGGAATTAGAGGACAATCAGCCCCAGCATTTT. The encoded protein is CASSSRQGWELEDNQPQHF.

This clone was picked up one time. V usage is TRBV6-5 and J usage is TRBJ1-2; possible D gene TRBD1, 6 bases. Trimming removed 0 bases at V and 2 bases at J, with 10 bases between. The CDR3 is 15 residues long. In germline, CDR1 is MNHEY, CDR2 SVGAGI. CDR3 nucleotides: TGTGCCAGCAGTTACTCACAGGGTACCAACTATGGCTACACCTTC. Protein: CASSYSQGTNYGYTF.

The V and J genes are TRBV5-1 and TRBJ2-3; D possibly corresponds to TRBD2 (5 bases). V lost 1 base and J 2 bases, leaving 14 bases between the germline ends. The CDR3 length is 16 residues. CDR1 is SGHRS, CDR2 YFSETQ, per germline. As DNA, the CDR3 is TGCGCCAGCAGCTTGTCTGTCCTAGCTGCCACAGATACGCAGTATTTT. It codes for CASSLSVLAATDTQYF.

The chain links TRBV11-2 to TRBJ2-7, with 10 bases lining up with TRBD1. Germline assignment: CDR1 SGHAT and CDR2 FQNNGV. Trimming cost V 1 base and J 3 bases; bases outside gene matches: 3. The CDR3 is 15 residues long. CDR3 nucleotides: TGTGCCAGCAGCTTAGGGGACAGGGGAGGCTACGAGCAGTACTTC. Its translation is CASSLGDRGGYEQYF.